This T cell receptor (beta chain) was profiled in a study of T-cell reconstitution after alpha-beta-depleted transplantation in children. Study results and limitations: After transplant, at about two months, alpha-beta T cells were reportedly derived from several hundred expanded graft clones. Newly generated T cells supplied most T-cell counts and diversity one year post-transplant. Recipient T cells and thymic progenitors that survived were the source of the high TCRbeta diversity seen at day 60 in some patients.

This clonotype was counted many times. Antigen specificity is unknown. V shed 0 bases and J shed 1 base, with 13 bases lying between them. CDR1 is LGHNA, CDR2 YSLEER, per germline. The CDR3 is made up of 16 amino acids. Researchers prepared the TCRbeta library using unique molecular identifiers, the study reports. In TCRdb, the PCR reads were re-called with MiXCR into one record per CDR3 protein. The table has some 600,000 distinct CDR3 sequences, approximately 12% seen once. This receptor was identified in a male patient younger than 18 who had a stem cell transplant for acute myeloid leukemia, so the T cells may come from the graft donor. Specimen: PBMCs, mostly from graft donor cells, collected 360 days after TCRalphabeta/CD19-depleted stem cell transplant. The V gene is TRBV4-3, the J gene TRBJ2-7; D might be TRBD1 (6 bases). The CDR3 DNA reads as TGCGCCAGCAGCCAAGATCCGGGACACCTATCCTACGAGCAGTACTTC. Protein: CASSQDPGHLSYEQYF.